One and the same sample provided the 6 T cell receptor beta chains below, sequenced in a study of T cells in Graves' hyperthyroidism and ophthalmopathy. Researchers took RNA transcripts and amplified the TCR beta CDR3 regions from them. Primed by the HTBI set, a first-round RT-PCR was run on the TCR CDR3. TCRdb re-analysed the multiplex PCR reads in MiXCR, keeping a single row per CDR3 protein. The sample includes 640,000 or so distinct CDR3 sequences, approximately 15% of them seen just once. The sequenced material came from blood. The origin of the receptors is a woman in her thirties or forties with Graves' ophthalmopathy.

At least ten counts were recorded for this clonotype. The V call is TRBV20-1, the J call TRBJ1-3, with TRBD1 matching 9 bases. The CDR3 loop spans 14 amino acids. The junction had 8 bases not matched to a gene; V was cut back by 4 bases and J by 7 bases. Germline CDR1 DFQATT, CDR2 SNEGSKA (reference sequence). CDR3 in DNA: TGCAGTGCTAATCCAGGACAGGGGCTGAACACCATATATTTT. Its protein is CSANPGQGLNTIYF.

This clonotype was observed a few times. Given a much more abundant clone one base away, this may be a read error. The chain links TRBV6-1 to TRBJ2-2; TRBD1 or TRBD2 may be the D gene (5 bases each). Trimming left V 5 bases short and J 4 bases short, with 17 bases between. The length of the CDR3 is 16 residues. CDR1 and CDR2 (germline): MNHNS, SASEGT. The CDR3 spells CASSTRDHIGTGELFF. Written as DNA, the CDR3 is TGTGCCAGCAGTACCCGGGACCACATCGGCACCGGGGAGCTGTTTTTT.

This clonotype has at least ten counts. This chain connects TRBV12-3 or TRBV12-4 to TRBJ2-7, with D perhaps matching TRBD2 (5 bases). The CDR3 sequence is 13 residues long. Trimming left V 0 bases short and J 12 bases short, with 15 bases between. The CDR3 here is CASSLAEAVMAYF. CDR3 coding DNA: TGTGCCAGCAGTTTAGCGGAGGCGGTCATGGCGTACTTC.

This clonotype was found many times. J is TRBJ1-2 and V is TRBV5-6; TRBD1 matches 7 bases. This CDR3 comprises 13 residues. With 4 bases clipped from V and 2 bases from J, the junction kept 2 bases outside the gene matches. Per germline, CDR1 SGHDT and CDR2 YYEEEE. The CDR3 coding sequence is TGTGCCAGCAGCCAGGGGGGGAACTATGGCTACACCTTC. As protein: CASSQGGNYGYTF.

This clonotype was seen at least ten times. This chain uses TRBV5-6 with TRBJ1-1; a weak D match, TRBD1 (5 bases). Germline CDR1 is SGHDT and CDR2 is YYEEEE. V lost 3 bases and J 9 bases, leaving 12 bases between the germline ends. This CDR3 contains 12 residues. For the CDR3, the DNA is TGTGCCAGCAGCTCAAGCCCGGGGCAAGCTTTCTTT. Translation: CASSSSPGQAFF.

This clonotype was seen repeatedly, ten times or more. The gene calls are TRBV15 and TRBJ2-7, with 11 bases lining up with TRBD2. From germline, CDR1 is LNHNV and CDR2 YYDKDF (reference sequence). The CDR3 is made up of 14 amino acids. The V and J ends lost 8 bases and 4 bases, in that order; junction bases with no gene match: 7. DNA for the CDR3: TGTGCCACCCTAAAACTAGCGGGAGTTTACGAGCAGTACTTC. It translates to CATLKLAGVYEQYF. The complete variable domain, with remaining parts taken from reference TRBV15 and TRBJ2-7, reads DAMVIQNPRYQVTQFGKPVTLSCSQTLNHNVMYWYQQKSSQAPKLLFHYYDKDFNNEADTPDNFQSRRPNTSFCFLDIRSPGLGDTAMYLCATLKLAGVYEQYFGPGTRLTVT.